This T cell receptor (beta chain) was sequenced in a study of blood T cell repertoires in COVID-19. Across the whole study: T cells, B-cell-depleted T cells, or PBMCs provided the cDNA or gDNA that served as material.

Data came from immunoSEQ multiplex PCR; TCRdb stores just in-frame clones and leaves some out. The repertoire holds around 150,000 clones, with over 80% as singletons. The CDR3 is 15 amino acids. J was trimmed by 1 base and V by 3 bases; bases with no gene match: 4. Per germline, CDR1 DFQATT and CDR2 SNEGSKA (reference sequence). The receptor was isolated from a middle-aged woman who had recovered from COVID-19. Sequencing was performed on PBMCs or T cells enriched from blood (not recorded which). This rearrangement joins TRBV20-1 to TRBJ2-2; 8 bases fit TRBD2. DNA of the CDR3: TGCAGTGCTAGTTTACGGGAGGGGAACACCGGGGAGCTGTTTTTT. This sequence encodes CSASLREGNTGELFF.